Listed below are T cell receptor beta chains from one sample, sequenced in a study of blood T cell repertoires in COVID-19. Profiling relied on immunoSEQ multiplex PCR, and the TCRdb table lists in-frame clones only, not all of them. The data show tens of thousands of clones, around 90% seen once. Sequencing was carried out using peripheral blood. All receptors derive from a man in his 60s with active COVID-19. Each CDR3 is given with its conserved first and last residue. D genes are given only for firm matches. Clone size, where shown, is once, few, many, or a class for clones that have expanded.

v_gene	len	abundance	j_gene	d_gene	CDR3nt	CDR3aa
TRBV4-2	15	-	TRBJ2-4	-	TGTGCCAGCAGCCAACCGGGGAGTGGCGGAAACATTCAGTACTTC	CASSQPGSGGNIQYF
TRBV6-2/TRBV6-3	15	-	TRBJ1-5	-	TGTGCCAGCAGTACCGACAGGAAGGCCTATCAGCCCCAGCATTTT	CASSTDRKAYQPQHF
TRBV3-1/TRBV3-2	11	once	TRBJ2-5	-	TGTGCCAGCAGCCAACTTAGGACCCAGTACTTC	CASSQLRTQYF
TRBV2	17	few	TRBJ1-4	TRBD1	TGTGCCAGCCGTTCGGACAGGATGGTTTCAACTAATGAAAAACTGTTTTTT	CASRSDRMVSTNEKLFF
TRBV4-1	16	-	TRBJ2-3	TRBD2	TGCGCCAGCAGCCCACTAGCGTCCCCTGAAGGTGATACGCAGTATTTT	CASSPLASPEGDTQYF
TRBV9	14	-	TRBJ1-3	-	TGTGCCAGCAGCGTAGATATTTTCGGAAACACCATATATTTT	CASSVDIFGNTIYF
TRBV7-2	14	-	TRBJ2-7	-	TGTGCCAGCAGCCCGAGGCAGGGCTCCTACGAGCAGTACTTC	CASSPRQGSYEQYF
TRBV18	14	-	TRBJ2-2	TRBD1	TGTGCCAGCTCACCGGGACAGGGTGCCGGGGAGCTGTTTTTT	CASSPGQGAGELFF
TRBV29-1	13	-	TRBJ1-5	-	TGCAGCGTCATGGCAGGGTTTGACCAGCCCCAGCATTTT	CSVMAGFDQPQHF
TRBV19	13	-	TRBJ1-1	-	TGTGCCAGTAGTGAGCAGGGCCACACTGAAGCTTTCTTT	CASSEQGHTEAFF
TRBV11-2	17	once	TRBJ2-5	TRBD2	TGTGCCAGCAGCCTATTTATTATGGGCCCGGGGGGGGAGACCCAGTACTTC	CASSLFIMGPGGETQYF
TRBV7-3	16	-	TRBJ1-1	-	TGTGCCAGCAGCCCTACGGGGAGACCTATGAACACTGAAGCTTTCTTT	CASSPTGRPMNTEAFF
TRBV19	17	-	TRBJ1-4	TRBD1	TGTGCCAGTAGTCCAGGGACAGACAGTGCAACTAATGAAAAACTGTTTTTT	CASSPGTDSATNEKLFF
TRBV3-1/TRBV3-2	13	once	TRBJ1-1	TRBD1	TGTGCCAGCAGCCAAGTATCGACAGGGGAAGCTTTCTTT	CASSQVSTGEAFF
TRBV6-6	14	once	TRBJ1-4	-	TGTGCCAGCAGTTTAGACGCAGGGAGGGAAAAACTGTTTTTT	CASSLDAGREKLFF
TRBV5-1	14	-	TRBJ1-4	-	TGCGCCAGCAGGGGGGACACAGGAGCCGAAAAACTGTTTTTT	CASRGDTGAEKLFF
TRBV28	12	-	TRBJ2-3	-	TGTGCCAGCAGCGACTACACAGATACGCAGTATTTT	CASSDYTDTQYF
TRBV3-1/TRBV3-2	14	-	TRBJ1-1	-	TGTGCCAGCAGTAGGGCAGGGGTAGTCACTGAAGCTTTCTTT	CASSRAGVVTEAFF
TRBV4-2	15	-	TRBJ1-1	-	TGTGCCAGCCTACAGGACCTGGGCATGAACACTGAAGCTTTCTTT	CASLQDLGMNTEAFF
TRBV29-1	13	-	TRBJ2-5	-	TGCAGCGTGGAGATTACTCCAGGGGAGACCCAGTACTTC	CSVEITPGETQYF